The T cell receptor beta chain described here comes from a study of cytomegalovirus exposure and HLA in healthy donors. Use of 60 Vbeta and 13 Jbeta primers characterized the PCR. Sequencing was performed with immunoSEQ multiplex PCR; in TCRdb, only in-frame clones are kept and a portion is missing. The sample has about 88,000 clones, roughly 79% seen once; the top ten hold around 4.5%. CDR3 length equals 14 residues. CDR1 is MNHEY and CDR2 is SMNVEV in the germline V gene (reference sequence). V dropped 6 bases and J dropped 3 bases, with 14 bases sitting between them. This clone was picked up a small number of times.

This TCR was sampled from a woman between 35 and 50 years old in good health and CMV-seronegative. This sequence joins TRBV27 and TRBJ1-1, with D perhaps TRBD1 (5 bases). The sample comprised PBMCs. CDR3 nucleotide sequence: TGTGCCAGCAGCCTAGGGCCCAGGGACACTGAAGCTTTCTTT. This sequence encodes CASSLGPRDTEAFF.